These 21 T cell receptor beta chains were all obtained from the same sample, sequenced in a study of control samples from healthy donors and cancer patients. The assay was immunoSEQ multiplex PCR, and TCRdb's table has in-frame clones only and misses some. The repertoire has approximately 150,000 clones, 75% to 95% of them found once; the top ten carry 3.2%. Material: blood. Every receptor here comes from a man aged 25-40 years in good health.

The chain is built from TRBV6-5 and TRBJ2-7; D perhaps matches TRBD1 (5 bases). This CDR3 spans 15 amino acids. The V and J ends lost 6 bases and 0 bases respectively, with 15 bases between them. The V gene's germline CDR1 is MNHEY and CDR2 SVGAGI. Written as DNA, the CDR3 is TGTGCCAGCAGCCAAAGGACACAGAGCTCCTACGAGCAGTACTTC. Protein product: CASSQRTQSSYEQYF.

The genes are TRBV5-1 and TRBJ2-3; possible D gene TRBD2, 6 bases. This CDR3 region has 14 residues. The germline gives CDR1 SGHRS, CDR2 YFSETQ. V dropped 3 bases and J dropped 5 bases, with 13 bases sitting between them. The CDR3 DNA follows: TGCGCCAGCAGCTCCGGGACTTGGGGAGATACGCAGTATTTT. Protein sequence: CASSSGTWGDTQYF.

This clone appeared a few times. This rearrangement joins TRBV19 to TRBJ1-1; maybe TRBD1 (5 bases). Trimming stripped 6 bases from V and 7 bases from J, with 15 bases between. CDR3 size: 13 residues. Germline V CDR1 and CDR2: LNHDA, SQIVND (reference sequence). The CDR3 loop is CASSAEGRGEAFF. The CDR3 DNA is TGTGCCAGTAGCGCCGAGGGGCGAGGTGAAGCTTTCTTT.

The chain links TRBV3-1 (or the pseudogene TRBV3-2) to TRBJ2-3, with 10 bases aligning to TRBD2. CDR3 size: 17 residues. J was trimmed by 0 bases and V by 1 base; bases with no gene match: 4. Germline-derived CDR1 and CDR2 are LGHDT and YNNKEL (reference sequence). The CDR3 here is CASSQGSGGDSTDTQYF. The CDR3 nucleotides read TGTGCCAGCAGCCAAGGGAGCGGGGGGGATAGCACAGATACGCAGTATTTT.

CDR3 nucleotide sequence: TGTGCCAGCAGCGACCGGGACAGGGATGAAAAACTGTTTTTT. This sequence encodes CASSDRDRDEKLFF. This chain joins TRBV7-9 and TRBJ1-4; 9 bases are a match to TRBD1. This CDR3 spans 14 amino acids. J lost 6 bases, V lost 5 bases, and 4 bases had no gene match. The germline V gene has CDR1 SEHNR and CDR2 FQNEAQ (reference sequence).

This rearrangement joins TRBV13 to TRBJ2-7; TRBD2 might be the D (5 bases). V shed 5 bases and J shed 4 bases, with 12 bases lying between them. The CDR3 spans 13 residues. CDR1 PRHDT and CDR2 FYEKMQ come from the germline V gene (reference sequence). In DNA, the CDR3 is TGTGCCAGCAGCCTCGGTCGGACTTACGAGCAGTACTTC. Translation: CASSLGRTYEQYF.

V and J are TRBV5-1 and TRBJ2-2; 9 nucleotides match TRBD1. Germline CDR1 and CDR2: SGHRS and YFSETQ. The CDR3 totals 16 residues. The trim removed 5 bases at V and 4 bases at J, leaving 9 bases unmatched. CDR3 nucleotide sequence: TGCGCCAGCAGTCAAACAGGGGGCGCGGCCACCGGGGAGCTGTTTTTT. This codes for CASSQTGGAATGELFF.

The chain recombines TRBV6-4 with TRBJ2-3; possible D gene TRBD1, 6 bases. Trimming took 2 bases from V and 0 from J, leaving 9 bases between them. Germline lookup yields CDR1 MRHNA and CDR2 SNTAGT. The CDR3 covers 15 residues. CDR3 in DNA: TGTGCCAGCAGTGACAGACAGGCCAGCACAGATACGCAGTATTTT. It is translated as CASSDRQASTDTQYF.

V usage is TRBV7-9 and J usage is TRBJ2-5, with D possibly being TRBD1 (6 bases). The germline V gene encodes CDR1 SEHNR and CDR2 FQNEAQ (reference sequence). Trimming pared 2 bases from V and 5 bases from J, leaving 15 bases between. The CDR3 length is 15 residues. CDR3 loop: CASSLIGGAIETQYF. CDR3 nucleotides: TGTGCCAGCAGCTTAATTGGGGGCGCAATTGAGACCCAGTACTTC.

This rearrangement joins TRBV27 to TRBJ2-7; D remains unclear. Trimming removed 6 bases at V and 4 bases at J, with 13 bases between. Germline lookup yields CDR1 MNHEY and CDR2 SMNVEV (reference sequence). The CDR3 is made up of 13 amino acids. As DNA, the CDR3 is TGTGCCAGCAGCCCCGGCAGAGATTACGAGCAGTACTTC. Amino acid sequence: CASSPGRDYEQYF.

In its sample, this clone was seen once. CDR3 sequence reads: CASSLGQGAYEQYF. CDR3 in DNA: TGTGCCAGCAGCTTAGGGCAGGGGGCCTACGAGCAGTACTTC. The chain has TRBV7-9 and TRBJ2-7, with 7 bases fitting TRBD1. From germline, CDR1 is SEHNR and CDR2 FQNEAQ (reference sequence). The CDR3 has 14 residues. V lost 1 base and J lost 2; bases outside the gene matches: 2.

This sequence joins TRBV9 and TRBJ2-3; D gene uncertain. The V gene's germline CDR1 is SGDLS and CDR2 YYNGEE. Trimming stripped 1 base from V and 4 bases from J, with 7 bases between. This CDR3 comprises 13 residues. Here the CDR3 DNA reads TGTGCCAGCAGCGTAACGACGGCAGATACGCAGTATTTT. Translating it yields CASSVTTADTQYF.

This chain connects TRBV24-1 to TRBJ1-5; 7 bases map to TRBD1. CDR1 and CDR2 from the germline V gene are KGHDR and SFDVKD. V lost 4 bases to trimming and J lost 3 bases; unmatched junction nucleotides: 17. The CDR3 spans 19 residues. CDR3 sequence: CATSEPKPRQGKINQPQHF. CDR3 DNA sequence: TGTGCCACCAGTGAGCCAAAGCCCCGACAGGGTAAAATCAATCAGCCCCAGCATTTT.

This rearrangement joins TRBV5-4 to TRBJ2-2, with D unclear. CDR1 SGHNT and CDR2 YYREEE come from the germline V gene (reference sequence). Trimming took 0 bases from V and 3 from J, leaving 12 bases between them. The CDR3 is made up of 16 amino acids. CDR3 in amino acids: CASSLEVTLDTGELFF. The CDR3 nucleotides read TGTGCCAGCAGCTTGGAGGTGACTCTTGACACCGGGGAGCTGTTTTTT.

The rearrangement joins TRBV9 to TRBJ2-1; TRBD2 matches 7 bases. The CDR3 totals 15 residues. Trimming took 4 bases from V and 2 from J; bases not matched to a gene: 6. In germline, CDR1 is SGDLS, CDR2 YYNGEE. In nucleotides, the CDR3 is TGTGCCAGCAGCTTCGGGGGGAATCCCTACAATGAGCAGTTCTTC. Translated, it gives CASSFGGNPYNEQFF.

This clone was seen just once. The V call is TRBV21-1, the J call TRBJ1-1. TRBV21-1 is listed as a pseudogene. This CDR3 has 15 residues. CDR3 bases: TGTGCCAGCAGCAAAGCGGGGTCCTTGGGCACTGAAGCTTTCTTT. Translation: CASSKAGSLGTEAFF.

The J gene is TRBJ2-7, the V gene TRBV19; 7 bases are a match to TRBD2. Per germline, CDR1 LNHDA and CDR2 SQIVND (reference sequence). This CDR3 has 14 amino acids. With V trimmed by 8 bases and J by 2 bases, 9 bases remained unmatched. CDR3 sequence reads: CASGPGGTAYEQYF. In DNA, the CDR3 is TGTGCCAGTGGACCCGGGGGGACCGCCTACGAGCAGTACTTC.

This clone was recorded a few times. The chain joins TRBV10-3 to TRBJ1-3, with a possible D match to TRBD1 (5 bases). Looked up from germline, CDR1 is ENHRY and CDR2 is SYGVKD. The CDR3 is 16 amino acids. The ends were cut back, 4 bases at V and 3 bases at J, with 16 bases in the middle. CDR3 DNA: TGTGCCATCAGTGGTTGGGACGGGAGCTTTGGAAACACCATATATTTT. It encodes CAISGWDGSFGNTIYF.

The chain links TRBV12-3 or TRBV12-4 to TRBJ1-1; weak D call: TRBD1 (6 bases). The CDR3 is 13 amino acids. V was cut by 4 bases and J by 4 bases, with 10 bases left in between. The CDR3 DNA reads as TGTGCCAGCAGTTCCACAGGGCCCACTGAAGCTTTCTTT. This gives the protein CASSSTGPTEAFF.

The chain joins TRBV7-3 to TRBJ2-1; 9 nucleotides line up with TRBD2. This CDR3 has 16 residues. Germline V gene data show CDR1 as SGHTA and CDR2 as FQGTGA. With V trimmed by 5 bases and J by 7 bases, 12 bases remained unmatched. CDR3 in amino acids: CASSPYSGRPLNEQFF. The CDR3 DNA reads TGTGCCAGCAGCCCGTATAGCGGGAGACCTTTAAATGAGCAGTTCTTC.

The DNA of the CDR3 is TGTGCCAGCAGCCAAGGGACAGGGAACACTGAAGCTTTCTTT. Translation gives CASSQGTGNTEAFF. J is TRBJ1-1 and V is TRBV6-5, with TRBD1 matching over 8 bases. Germline loops: CDR1 MNHEY, CDR2 SVGAGI. The CDR3 loop spans 14 amino acids. With 6 bases clipped from V and 1 base from J, the junction kept 4 bases outside the gene matches.